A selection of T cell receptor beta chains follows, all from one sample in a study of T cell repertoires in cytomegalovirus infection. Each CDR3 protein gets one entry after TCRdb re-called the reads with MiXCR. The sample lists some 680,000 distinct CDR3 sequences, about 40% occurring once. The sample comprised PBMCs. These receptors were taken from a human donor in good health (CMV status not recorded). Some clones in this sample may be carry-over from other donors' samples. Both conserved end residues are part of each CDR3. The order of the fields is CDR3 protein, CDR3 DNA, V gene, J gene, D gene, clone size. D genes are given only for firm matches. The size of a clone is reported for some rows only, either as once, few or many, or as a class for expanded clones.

CASSSRTGVLNQPQHF	TGTGCCAGCAGTTCTCGGACAGGGGTCCTCAATCAGCCCCAGCATTTT	TRBV27	TRBJ1-5	TRBD1	-
CASSLKLGQGNSPLHF	TGCGCCAGCAGCTTGAAGTTAGGACAGGGGAATTCACCCCTCCACTTT	TRBV5-1	TRBJ1-6	TRBD1	few
CASSQVIGRGYYNEQFF	TGTGCCAGCAGCCAAGTGATCGGGAGGGGTTACTACAATGAGCAGTTCTTC	TRBV14	TRBJ2-1	TRBD2	few
CASSGVGTTFGGELFF	TGTGCCAGCAGCGGGGTCGGGACTACCTTCGGGGGGGAGCTGTTTTTT	TRBV9	TRBJ2-2	TRBD2	once
CASSWPLDREYPQNIQYF	TGTGCCAGCAGCTGGCCCCTTGACAGGGAGTATCCCCAAAACATTCAGTACTTC	TRBV7-2	TRBJ2-4	TRBD1	many
CASSPDYEQFF	TGTGCCAGCAGCCCCGATTATGAGCAGTTCTTC	TRBV7-8	TRBJ2-1	-	many
CASSITGGPYEKLFF	TGTGCCAGCAGCATCACAGGGGGCCCTTATGAAAAACTGTTTTTT	TRBV11-2	TRBJ1-4	TRBD1	-
CASSLTVLSANTGELFF	TGTGCCAGCAGTTTAACAGTCCTAAGCGCGAACACCGGGGAGCTGTTTTTT	TRBV28	TRBJ2-2	-	-
CASRGATDTQYF	TGTGCCAGCAGGGGGGCAACAGATACGCAGTATTTT	TRBV28	TRBJ2-3	-	-
CASSLAFLGTQNTEAFF	TGTGCCAGCAGCTTAGCGTTTCTAGGGACACAGAACACTGAAGCTTTCTTT	TRBV7-8	TRBJ1-1	-	-
CASSLETGTGPPQYF	TGCGCCAGCAGCTTGGAAACCGGGACAGGGCCCCCGCAGTACTTC	TRBV5-1	TRBJ2-7	TRBD1	few
CAISAGTGGIMNTEAFF	TGTGCCATCAGTGCCGGGACAGGGGGAATCATGAACACTGAAGCTTTCTTT	TRBV10-3	TRBJ1-1	TRBD1	-
CASSQDPSGTSIQNIQYF	TGCGCCAGCAGCCAAGATCCCTCCGGGACGTCTATCCAAAACATTCAGTACTTC	TRBV4-1	TRBJ2-4	-	many
CASSIGLRGDTQYF	TGTGCCAGCAGCATCGGACTACGCGGAGATACGCAGTATTTT	TRBV5-4	TRBJ2-3	-	-
CASSLWPGIGEKLFF	TGTGCCAGCAGCTTATGGCCAGGGATCGGAGAAAAACTGTTTTTT	TRBV7-2	TRBJ1-4	-	-
CSARSIHRGLITEAFF	TGCAGTGCTAGATCCATCCACAGGGGGCTTATCACTGAAGCTTTCTTT	TRBV20-1	TRBJ1-1	TRBD1	-
CASAGGGYNEQFF	TGTGCCAGCGCGGGGGGCGGCTACAATGAGCAGTTCTTC	TRBV12-3/TRBV12-4	TRBJ2-1	TRBD2	-
CASSLGPWSEKLFF	TGTGCCAGCAGTTTGGGGCCCTGGAGCGAAAAACTGTTTTTT	TRBV27	TRBJ1-4	-	-
CASSLRGLGPGATEAFF	TGTGCCAGCAGCTTAAGGGGACTGGGCCCGGGGGCCACTGAAGCTTTCTTT	TRBV7-3	TRBJ1-1	-	-
CSASGDRGREQYF	TGCAGTGCGTCGGGGGACAGGGGGCGCGAGCAGTACTTC	TRBV20-1	TRBJ2-7	TRBD1	-
CASSLRGGRSYNEQFF	TGTGCCAGCAGTTTACGAGGGGGGAGATCCTACAATGAGCAGTTCTTC	TRBV28	TRBJ2-1	-	-
CASSFPSSRNEPFF	TGTGCCAGCAGCTTCCCGAGTAGCAGGAATGAGCCGTTCTTC	TRBV7-2	TRBJ2-1	-	-
CSGTQGGELFF	TGCAGCGGGACACAGGGCGGGGAGCTGTTTTTT	TRBV29-1	TRBJ2-2	-	few
CAISAGTGGSGGELFF	TGTGCCATCAGCGCCGGGACAGGGGGTTCTGGCGGGGAGCTGTTTTTT	TRBV10-3	TRBJ2-2	TRBD1	-
CASRHLQQETQYF	TGTGCCAGCAGACATCTACAGCAAGAGACCCAGTACTTC	TRBV7-6	TRBJ2-5	-	-
CASRLDEHEQYF	TGTGCCAGCAGGCTGGACGAGCACGAGCAGTACTTC	TRBV2	TRBJ2-7	-	-
CASSPDHRARGYTF	TGTGCCAGCAGCCCCGACCACAGGGCACGGGGCTACACCTTC	TRBV7-8	TRBJ1-2	-	-
CASSLTGGALDTEAFF	TGTGCCAGCAGCTTAACGGGGGGCGCTCTTGACACTGAAGCTTTCTTT	TRBV7-9	TRBJ1-1	-	-
CASSLVLAGGPIRTDTQYF	TGTGCCAGCAGCTTAGTGCTAGCGGGGGGGCCGATTCGAACAGATACGCAGTATTTT	TRBV7-8	TRBJ2-3	TRBD2	few
CASNQGSNSPLHF	TGTGCCAGTAATCAGGGTTCGAATTCACCCCTCCACTTT	TRBV19	TRBJ1-6	-	-
CASSLVRGDEPQHF	TGTGCCAGCAGCTTAGTCAGGGGGGATGAGCCCCAGCATTTT	TRBV7-2	TRBJ1-5	TRBD1	many
CASSTGQGEDLSGNTIYF	TGTGCCAGCAGCACAGGACAGGGAGAGGACCTCTCTGGAAACACCATATATTTT	TRBV7-4	TRBJ1-3	TRBD1	-
CASSTRRTREITQYF	TGTGCCAGCAGCACAAGACGGACCAGAGAAATTACCCAGTACTTC	TRBV7-2	TRBJ2-5	-	-
CASSPGIGYTF	TGTGCCAGCAGCCCCGGGATAGGCTACACCTTC	TRBV5-6	TRBJ1-2	-	-
CASSVRRVTYNSPLHF	TGTGCCAGCAGTGTCAGGAGAGTTACCTATAATTCACCCCTCCACTTT	TRBV6-1	TRBJ1-6	-	few
CASSLTNTEAFF	TGTGCCAGCAGTTTAACGAACACTGAAGCTTTCTTT	TRBV28	TRBJ1-1	-	many
CASSPRGTGLIYNEQFF	TGCGCCAGCAGCCCCCGCGGGACAGGGCTAATATACAATGAGCAGTTCTTC	TRBV5-1	TRBJ2-1	TRBD1	few
CASRLLDEKLFF	TGTGCCAGCAGGTTACTGGACGAAAAACTGTTTTTT	TRBV28	TRBJ1-4	-	-
CASSLSGLNYEQYF	TGTGCCAGCAGCTTGTCCGGGCTAAACTACGAGCAGTACTTC	TRBV5-6	TRBJ2-7	-	-
CATDRDFSYEQYF	TGTGCCACCGACCGGGACTTCTCCTACGAGCAGTACTTC	TRBV6-1	TRBJ2-7	-	-
CSARDFASNYGYTF	TGCAGTGCTAGAGATTTTGCGTCTAACTATGGCTACACCTTC	TRBV20-1	TRBJ1-2	-	few
CASSWDRAFAGELFF	TGTGCCAGCAGTTGGGACAGGGCGTTTGCCGGGGAGCTGTTTTTT	TRBV12-3/TRBV12-4	TRBJ2-2	TRBD1	few
CASSLAPGDLFF	TGTGCAAGCAGCTTAGCGCCCGGGGATCTGTTTTTT	TRBV7-2	TRBJ2-2	-	once
CAIQDPGLEETQYF	TGTGCCATCCAGGACCCGGGACTAGAAGAGACCCAGTACTTC	TRBV10-3	TRBJ2-5	TRBD2	-
CASSPIPGQGLTDTQYF	TGTGCCAGCAGCCCGATTCCGGGACAGGGCCTCACAGATACGCAGTATTTT	TRBV28	TRBJ2-3	TRBD1	-
CASSLTSWPDTQYF	TGTGCCAGCAGTTTGACCTCCTGGCCAGATACGCAGTATTTT	TRBV28	TRBJ2-3	-	few
CASSLSTEGGGQYF	TGTGCCAGCAGTTTGTCCACGGAAGGGGGTGGGCAGTACTTC	TRBV28	TRBJ2-7	-	-
CASSSFWTGGIFYEQYF	TGTGCCAGCAGCTCATTTTGGACAGGGGGCATCTTCTACGAGCAGTACTTC	TRBV7-6	TRBJ2-7	TRBD1	few
CASSLVFNYGYTF	TGTGCCAGCAGTTTGGTGTTCAACTATGGCTACACCTTC	TRBV28	TRBJ1-2	-	-
CASRVSGYRTDTQYF	TGTGCCAGCAGAGTTAGCGGGTACCGCACAGATACGCAGTATTTT	TRBV7-2	TRBJ2-3	TRBD2	few
CASSTDPYFSYEQYF	TGTGCCAGTAGTACGGACCCTTATTTCTCCTACGAGCAGTACTTC	TRBV19	TRBJ2-7	-	-
CATSGGPDYYGYTF	TGTGCCACCAGTGGAGGGCCAGATTACTATGGCTACACCTTC	TRBV24-1	TRBJ1-2	-	-
CASSLATGSLSYEQYF	TGTGCCAGCAGCTTAGCAACAGGGAGTTTGTCCTACGAGCAGTACTTC	TRBV7-6	TRBJ2-7	-	few